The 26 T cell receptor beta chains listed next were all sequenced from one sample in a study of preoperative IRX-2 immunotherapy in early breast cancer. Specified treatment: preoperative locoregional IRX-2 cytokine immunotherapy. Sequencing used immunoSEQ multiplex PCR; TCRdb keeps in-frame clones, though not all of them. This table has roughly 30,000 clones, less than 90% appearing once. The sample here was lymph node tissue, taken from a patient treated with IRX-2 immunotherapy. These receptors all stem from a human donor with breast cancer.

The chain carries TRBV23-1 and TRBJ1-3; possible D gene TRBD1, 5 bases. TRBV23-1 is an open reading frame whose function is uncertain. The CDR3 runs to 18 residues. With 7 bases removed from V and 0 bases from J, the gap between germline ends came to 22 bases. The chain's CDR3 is CASTPITRKGASGNTIYF. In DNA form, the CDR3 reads TGCGCCAGCACCCCAATAACTAGGAAAGGGGCCTCTGGAAACACCATATATTTT.

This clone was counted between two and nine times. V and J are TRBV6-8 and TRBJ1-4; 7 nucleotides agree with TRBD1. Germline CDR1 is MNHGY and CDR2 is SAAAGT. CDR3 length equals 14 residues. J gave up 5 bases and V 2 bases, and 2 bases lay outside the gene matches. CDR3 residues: CASSYGTVNEKLFF. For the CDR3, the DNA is TGTGCCAGCAGTTACGGGACAGTCAATGAAAAACTGTTTTTT.

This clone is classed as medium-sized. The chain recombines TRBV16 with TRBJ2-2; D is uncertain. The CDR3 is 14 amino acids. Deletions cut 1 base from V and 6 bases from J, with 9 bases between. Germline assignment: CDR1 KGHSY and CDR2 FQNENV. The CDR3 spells CASSQFYGSGELFF. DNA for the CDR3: TGTGCCAGCAGCCAATTCTACGGCTCCGGGGAGCTGTTTTTT.

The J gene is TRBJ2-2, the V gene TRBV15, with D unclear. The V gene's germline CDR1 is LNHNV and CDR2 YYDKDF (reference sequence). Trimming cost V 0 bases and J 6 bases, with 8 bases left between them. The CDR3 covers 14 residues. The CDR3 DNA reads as TGTGCCACCAGCAGAGATCGAACCGCCGGGGAGCTGTTTTTT. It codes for CATSRDRTAGELFF. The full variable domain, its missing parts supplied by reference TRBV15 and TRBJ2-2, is DAMVIQNPRYQVTQFGKPVTLSCSQTLNHNVMYWYQQKSSQAPKLLFHYYDKDFNNEADTPDNFQSRRPNTSFCFLDIRSPGLGDTAMYLCATSRDRTAGELFFGEGSRLTVL.

The CDR3 nucleotides read TGCGCCAGCAGCTTGTCGGAGGACGATGAAAAACTGTTTTTT. The encoded protein is CASSLSEDDEKLFF. The V and J genes are TRBV5-1 and TRBJ1-4; D is uncertain. Germline CDR1 and CDR2: SGHRS and YFSETQ. This CDR3 is 14 amino acids long. Trimming pared 1 base from V and 6 bases from J, leaving 10 bases between.

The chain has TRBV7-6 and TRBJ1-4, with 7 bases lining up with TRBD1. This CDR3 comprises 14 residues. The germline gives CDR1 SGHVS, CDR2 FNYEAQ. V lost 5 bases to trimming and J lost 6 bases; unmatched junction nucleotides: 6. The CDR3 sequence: CASSQGTVYEKLFF. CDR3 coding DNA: TGTGCCAGCAGCCAAGGGACAGTATATGAAAAACTGTTTTTT.

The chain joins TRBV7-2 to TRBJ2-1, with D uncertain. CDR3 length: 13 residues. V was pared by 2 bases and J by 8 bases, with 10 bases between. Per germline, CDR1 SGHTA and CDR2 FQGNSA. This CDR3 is CASSLKLVDEQFF. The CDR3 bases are TGTGCCAGCAGCTTAAAGTTAGTAGATGAGCAGTTCTTC.

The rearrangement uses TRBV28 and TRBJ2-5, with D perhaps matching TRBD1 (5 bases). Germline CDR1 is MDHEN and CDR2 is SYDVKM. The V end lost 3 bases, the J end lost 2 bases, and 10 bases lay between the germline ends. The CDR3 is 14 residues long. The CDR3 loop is CASSFVAGQETQYF. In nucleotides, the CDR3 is TGTGCCAGCAGTTTTGTGGCAGGGCAAGAGACCCAGTACTTC.

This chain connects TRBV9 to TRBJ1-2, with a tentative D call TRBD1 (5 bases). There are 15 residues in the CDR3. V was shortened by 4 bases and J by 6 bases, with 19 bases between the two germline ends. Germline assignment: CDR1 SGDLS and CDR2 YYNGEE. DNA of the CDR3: TGTGCCAGCAGCCGGTGGGGCAGCTACTCGGATGGCTACACCTTC. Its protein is CASSRWGSYSDGYTF.

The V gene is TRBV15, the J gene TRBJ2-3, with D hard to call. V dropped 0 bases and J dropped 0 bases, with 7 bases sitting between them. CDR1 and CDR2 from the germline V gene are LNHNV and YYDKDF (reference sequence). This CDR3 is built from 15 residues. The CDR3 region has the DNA TGTGCCACCAGCAGAGATCGCCGAAGCACAGATACGCAGTATTTT. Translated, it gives CATSRDRRSTDTQYF.

The CDR3 region has the DNA TGTGCCAGCAGCGTAACTAGCGATGAGCAGTTCTTC. Translated, it gives CASSVTSDEQFF. The V and J genes are TRBV9 and TRBJ2-1; TRBD2 agrees at 7 bases. The V gene's germline CDR1 is SGDLS and CDR2 YYNGEE. The CDR3 spans 12 residues. J lost 8 bases, V lost 1 base, and 0 bases had no gene match.

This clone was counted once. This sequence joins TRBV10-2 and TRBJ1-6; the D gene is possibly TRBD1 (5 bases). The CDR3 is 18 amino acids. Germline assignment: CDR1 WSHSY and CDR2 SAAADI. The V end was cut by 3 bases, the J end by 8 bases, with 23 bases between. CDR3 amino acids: CASSEYSGGLLIDSPLHF. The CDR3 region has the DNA TGCGCCAGCAGTGAATATTCGGGGGGACTTCTCATAGATTCACCCCTCCACTTT.

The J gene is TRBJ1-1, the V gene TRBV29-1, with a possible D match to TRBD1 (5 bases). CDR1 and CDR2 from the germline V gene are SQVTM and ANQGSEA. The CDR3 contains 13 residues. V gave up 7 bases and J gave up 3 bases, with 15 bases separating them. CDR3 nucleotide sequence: TGCAGCGCGAGGAGGGGAAGGGACACTGAAGCTTTCTTT. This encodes CSARRGRDTEAFF.

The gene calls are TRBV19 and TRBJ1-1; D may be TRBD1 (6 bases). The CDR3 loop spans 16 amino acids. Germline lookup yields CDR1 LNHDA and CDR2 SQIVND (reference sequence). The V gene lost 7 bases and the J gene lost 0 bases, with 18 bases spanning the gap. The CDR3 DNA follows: TGTGCCAGTACCAGTCGAAGGGGGACAATGAACACTGAAGCTTTCTTT. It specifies CASTSRRGTMNTEAFF.

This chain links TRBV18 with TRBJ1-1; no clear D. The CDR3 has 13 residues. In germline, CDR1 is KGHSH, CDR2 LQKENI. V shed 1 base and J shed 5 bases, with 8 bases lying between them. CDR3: CASSPLAGTEAFF. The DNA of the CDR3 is TGTGCCAGCTCACCACTGGCAGGTACTGAAGCTTTCTTT.

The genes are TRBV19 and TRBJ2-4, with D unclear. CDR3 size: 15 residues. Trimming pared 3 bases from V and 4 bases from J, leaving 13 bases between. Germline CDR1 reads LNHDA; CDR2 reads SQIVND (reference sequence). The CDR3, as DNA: TGTGCCAGTAGTATTGTCCGGCCCGATAAAAACATTCAGTACTTC. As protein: CASSIVRPDKNIQYF. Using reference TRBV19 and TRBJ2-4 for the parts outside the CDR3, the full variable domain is DGGITQSPKYLFRKEGQNVTLSCEQNLNHDAMYWYRQDPGQGLRLIYYSQIVNDFQKGDIAEGYSVSREKKESFPLTVTSAQKNPTAFYLCASSIVRPDKNIQYFGAGTRLSVL.

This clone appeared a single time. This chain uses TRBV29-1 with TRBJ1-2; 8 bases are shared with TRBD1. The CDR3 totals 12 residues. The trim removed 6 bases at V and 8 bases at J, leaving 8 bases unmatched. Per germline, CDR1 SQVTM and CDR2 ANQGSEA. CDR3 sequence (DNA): TGCAGCGTGTGGACAGGGTGGGTAGGCTACACCTTC. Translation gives CSVWTGWVGYTF.

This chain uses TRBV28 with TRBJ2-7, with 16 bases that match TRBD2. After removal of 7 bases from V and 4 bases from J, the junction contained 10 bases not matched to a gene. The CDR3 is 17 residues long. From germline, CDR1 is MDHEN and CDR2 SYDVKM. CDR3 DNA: TGTGCCAGCACGTCAGTGGGACTAGCGGGAGGGCCTTACGAGCAGTACTTC. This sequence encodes CASTSVGLAGGPYEQYF.

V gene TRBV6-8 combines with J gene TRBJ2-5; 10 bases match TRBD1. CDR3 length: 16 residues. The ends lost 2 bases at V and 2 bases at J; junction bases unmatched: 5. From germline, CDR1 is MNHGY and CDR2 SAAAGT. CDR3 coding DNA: TGTGCCAGCAGTTACCTGGGACAGGGGTTTCAAGAGACCCAGTACTTC. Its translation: CASSYLGQGFQETQYF.

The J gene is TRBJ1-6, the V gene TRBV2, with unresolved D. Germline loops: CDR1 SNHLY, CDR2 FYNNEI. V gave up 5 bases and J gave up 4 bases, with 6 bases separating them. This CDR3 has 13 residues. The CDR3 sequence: CASSTDYNSPLHF. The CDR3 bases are TGTGCCAGCAGTACAGATTATAATTCACCCCTCCACTTT.

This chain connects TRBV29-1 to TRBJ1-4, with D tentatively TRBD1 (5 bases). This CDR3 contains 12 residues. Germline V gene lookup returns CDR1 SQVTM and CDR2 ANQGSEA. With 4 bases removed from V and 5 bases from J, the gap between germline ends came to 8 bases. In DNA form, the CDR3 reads TGCAGCGTTGCGGGGGGAAATGAAAAACTGTTTTTT. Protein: CSVAGGNEKLFF.

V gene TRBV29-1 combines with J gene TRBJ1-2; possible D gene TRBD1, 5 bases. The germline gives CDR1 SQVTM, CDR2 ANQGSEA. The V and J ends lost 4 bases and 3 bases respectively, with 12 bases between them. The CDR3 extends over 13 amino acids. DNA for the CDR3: TGCAGCGTTGGGGAGGGGTATGACTATGGCTACACCTTC. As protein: CSVGEGYDYGYTF.

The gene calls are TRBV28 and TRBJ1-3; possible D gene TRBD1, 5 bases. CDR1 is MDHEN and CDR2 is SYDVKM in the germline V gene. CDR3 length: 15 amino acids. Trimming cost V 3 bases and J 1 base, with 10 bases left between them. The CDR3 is CASSFLRVSGNTIYF. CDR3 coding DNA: TGTGCCAGCAGTTTCCTCAGGGTTTCTGGAAACACCATATATTTT.

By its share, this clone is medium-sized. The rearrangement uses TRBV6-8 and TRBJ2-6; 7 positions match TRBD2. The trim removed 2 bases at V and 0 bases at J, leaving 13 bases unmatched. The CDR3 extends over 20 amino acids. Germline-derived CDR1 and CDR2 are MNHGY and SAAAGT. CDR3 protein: CASSYIRAGDQGSGANVLTF. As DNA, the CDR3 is TGTGCCAGCAGTTACATTCGCGCGGGGGACCAGGGCTCTGGGGCCAACGTCCTGACTTTC.

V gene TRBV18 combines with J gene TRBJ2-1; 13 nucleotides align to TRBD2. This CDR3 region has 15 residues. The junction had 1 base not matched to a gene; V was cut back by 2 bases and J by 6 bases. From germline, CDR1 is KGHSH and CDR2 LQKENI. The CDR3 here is CASSPTSGGANEQFF. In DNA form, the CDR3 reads TGTGCCAGCTCACCAACTAGCGGGGGGGCCAATGAGCAGTTCTTC.

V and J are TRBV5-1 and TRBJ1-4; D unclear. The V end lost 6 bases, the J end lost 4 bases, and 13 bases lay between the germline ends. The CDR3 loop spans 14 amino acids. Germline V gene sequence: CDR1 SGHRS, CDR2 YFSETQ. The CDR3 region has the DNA TGCGCCAGCACAAAAGGAGCTGGTAATGAAAAACTGTTTTTT. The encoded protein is CASTKGAGNEKLFF. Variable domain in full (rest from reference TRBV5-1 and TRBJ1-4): KAGVTQTPRYLIKTRGQQVTLSCSPISGHRSVSWYQQTPGQGLQFLFEYFSETQRNKGNFPGRFSGRQFSNSRSEMNVSTLELGDSALYLCASTKGAGNEKLFFGSGTQLSVL.